This TCR beta chain was profiled in a study of regulatory T cells in long-lasting Graves disease. The germline gives CDR1 MNHNS, CDR2 SASEGT. V was trimmed by 2 bases and J by 4 bases, leaving 8 bases between them. There are 13 residues in the CDR3. The time point: newly diagnosed GD, antithyroid drugs for less than 3 months. After RNA was extracted from PBMCs, the TCR library was made from it. Investigators prepared the TCR beta libraries by applying iRepertoire HTBI primers and Arm-PCR of CDR3 regions. In TCRdb, the multiplex PCR reads were re-called with MiXCR into one record per CDR3 protein. The table includes 350,000 to 500,000 distinct CDR3 sequences, roughly 15% detected once. In addition, the sample was reused for a study of T cells in Graves' hyperthyroidism and ophthalmopathy.

J is TRBJ2-5 and V is TRBV6-1; TRBD1 or TRBD2 may be the D gene (5 bases each). This receptor was obtained from a woman between 50 and 59 years old with Graves disease. The specimen comprised peripheral blood mononuclear cells (PBMCs), sampled at new diagnosis, from a patient treated with antithyroid drugs. The CDR3 coding sequence is TGTGCCAGCAGTGAAAAGGGGAGAGAGACCCAGTACTTC. It encodes CASSEKGRETQYF.